Below, 17 T cell receptor beta chains from the same sample are listed, as sequenced in a study of CD8 T cells in Susac syndrome. Random hexamers primed reverse transcription of 0.5 to 1 ug RNA. TCRdb fed the immunoSEQ multiplex PCR reads into MiXCR, producing one record per CDR3 protein. In the table there are approximately 190,000 distinct CDR3 sequences, approximately 95% of which are singletons. Source material: CD8+ T cells from PBMCs. Receptors originate from a human donor with Susac syndrome.

The CDR3 protein is CASSSSVISEKLFF. For the CDR3, the DNA is TGTGCCAGCAGTTCATCCGTTATAAGTGAAAAACTGTTTTTT. V gene TRBV27 combines with J gene TRBJ1-4; no clear D gene. V dropped 4 bases and J dropped 7 bases, with 13 bases sitting between them. This CDR3 is 14 amino acids long. Germline V lookup: CDR1 MNHEY, CDR2 SMNVEV (reference sequence).

This CDR3 reads CSVLVHDRYEQYF. CDR3 DNA sequence: TGCAGCGTTTTGGTCCATGACCGATACGAGCAGTACTTC. The chain uses TRBV29-1 and TRBJ2-7; D uncertain. Germline CDR1 and CDR2: SQVTM and ANQGSEA. The V end lost 5 bases, the J end lost 4 bases, and 15 bases lay between the germline ends. The CDR3 runs to 13 residues.

V usage is TRBV13 and J usage is TRBJ2-2; TRBD1 is a possible D gene (5 bases). CDR1 and CDR2 from the germline V gene are PRHDT and FYEKMQ (reference sequence). This CDR3 is 14 amino acids long. Trimming left V 3 bases short and J 4 bases short, with 9 bases between. The CDR3 sequence is CASSFKQVTGELFF. The CDR3 DNA follows: TGTGCCAGCAGCTTTAAACAGGTCACCGGGGAGCTGTTTTTT.

The chain has TRBV7-9 and TRBJ1-1, with no clear D. Trimming took off 4 bases at V and 1 base at J, with 10 bases between the two ends. CDR1 SEHNR and CDR2 FQNEAQ come from the germline V gene (reference sequence). CDR3 size: 14 residues. In DNA, the CDR3 is TGTGCCAGCAGCTCAACAATTGCGAACACTGAAGCTTTCTTT. As protein: CASSSTIANTEAFF.

The chain is built from TRBV7-9 and TRBJ2-7; TRBD1 agrees at 10 bases. The V and J ends lost 5 bases and 2 bases, in that order; junction bases with no gene match: 9. The CDR3 is 16 residues long. The germline gives CDR1 SEHNR, CDR2 FQNEAQ (reference sequence). Here the CDR3 reads CASSPHRDRGAYEQYF. The CDR3 DNA follows: TGTGCCAGCAGCCCACACCGGGACAGGGGCGCCTACGAGCAGTACTTC.

The V gene is TRBV5-6, the J gene TRBJ2-5; D perhaps matches TRBD2 (5 bases). Trimming left V 3 bases short and J 5 bases short, with 11 bases between. This CDR3 contains 13 residues. The germline CDR1 and CDR2 sequences are SGHDT and YYEEEE. This CDR3 reads CASSWEQVETQYF. CDR3 sequence (DNA): TGTGCCAGCAGCTGGGAGCAGGTGGAGACCCAGTACTTC.

This chain links TRBV27 with TRBJ2-7; D is uncertain. Trimming shortened V by 6 bases and J by 0 bases, and 18 bases separated the two germline ends. Germline V gene sequence: CDR1 MNHEY, CDR2 SMNVEV (reference sequence). The CDR3 loop spans 16 amino acids. CDR3 DNA: TGTGCCAGCAGCCCCTCGGTCGGGCAAAGCTCCTACGAGCAGTACTTC. The encoded protein is CASSPSVGQSSYEQYF.

This chain links TRBV29-1 with TRBJ2-7, with TRBD2 identical over 10 bases. Trimming removed 3 bases from V and 1 base from J; junction bases left unmatched: 6. The CDR3 loop spans 15 amino acids. CDR1 is SQVTM and CDR2 is ANQGSEA in the germline V gene. The CDR3 sequence is CSVEGTSGMSYEQYF. The CDR3 nucleotides read TGCAGCGTTGAGGGAACTAGCGGGATGTCCTACGAGCAGTACTTC.

DNA of the CDR3: TGTGCCAGCACCCCGTATAGGACAGGGGAGTACGAGCAGTACTTC. Amino acid sequence: CASTPYRTGEYEQYF. This chain joins TRBV13 and TRBJ2-7; 9 nucleotides align to TRBD1. Germline-derived CDR1 and CDR2 are PRHDT and FYEKMQ (reference sequence). The CDR3 is made up of 15 amino acids. J was trimmed by 4 bases and V by 7 bases; bases with no gene match: 11.

This clonotype appeared a single time. V is TRBV30 and J is TRBJ2-3; no clear D. This CDR3 contains 13 residues. Germline values: CDR1 GTSNPN, CDR2 SVGIG (reference sequence). Trimming pared 0 bases from V and 2 bases from J, leaving 6 bases between. The CDR3 spells CAWSVLHTDTQYF. The CDR3 DNA reads TGTGCCTGGAGTGTTCTTCACACAGATACGCAGTATTTT.

The chain carries TRBV19 and TRBJ2-1; TRBD1 agrees at 7 bases. The CDR3 has 15 residues. V trimming: 7 bases; J trimming: 2 bases; junction bases outside the gene matches: 8. The germline CDR1 and CDR2 sequences are LNHDA and SQIVND (reference sequence). CDR3 nucleotides: TGTGCCAGTAAAACCGGGACAGTCCCCTACAATGAGCAGTTCTTC. Protein sequence: CASKTGTVPYNEQFF. Drawing the rest from reference TRBV19 and TRBJ2-1, the complete variable domain is DGGITQSPKYLFRKEGQNVTLSCEQNLNHDAMYWYRQDPGQGLRLIYYSQIVNDFQKGDIAEGYSVSREKKESFPLTVTSAQKNPTAFYLCASKTGTVPYNEQFFGPGTRLTVL.

V is TRBV18 and J is TRBJ2-5; no definite D call. The CDR3 sequence is 14 residues long. CDR1 KGHSH and CDR2 LQKENI come from the germline V gene. With 6 bases removed from V and 2 bases from J, the gap between germline ends came to 13 bases. CDR3: CASSLAGEQETQYF. The DNA for the CDR3 is TGTGCCAGCTCCCTCGCAGGCGAACAAGAGACCCAGTACTTC.

This clonotype was found once. The CDR3 loop reads CSARRDGINEQFF. The CDR3 bases are TGCAGTGCTAGGAGGGACGGCATAAATGAGCAGTTCTTC. The chain is built from TRBV20-1 and TRBJ2-1; perhaps D is TRBD1 or TRBD2 (5 bases each). The germline V gene encodes CDR1 DFQATT and CDR2 SNEGSKA (reference sequence). Trimming stripped 3 bases from V and 7 bases from J, with 13 bases between. This CDR3 contains 13 residues.

The chain joins TRBV29-1 to TRBJ2-3; no clear D gene. V lost 7 bases to trimming and J lost 2 bases, with 13 bases between them. CDR1 and CDR2 from the germline V gene are SQVTM and ANQGSEA. This CDR3 is built from 13 residues. As DNA, the CDR3 is TGCAGCGCGATCAAGACGATCACAGATACGCAGTATTTT. It codes for CSAIKTITDTQYF.

The chain joins TRBV6-1 to TRBJ2-7; the D gene is possibly TRBD1 (5 bases). The CDR3 has 15 residues. V was clipped by 5 bases and J by 0 bases, with 14 bases between them. In germline, CDR1 is MNHNS, CDR2 SASEGT. The CDR3 region has the DNA TGTGCCAGCAGTCCCCCCGACAGAACCTCCTACGAGCAGTACTTC. Protein: CASSPPDRTSYEQYF.

The chain links TRBV30 to TRBJ1-5; tentatively, D is TRBD1 (5 bases). The germline CDR1 and CDR2 sequences are GTSNPN and SVGIG (reference sequence). CDR3 length: 17 residues. V lost 1 base to trimming and J lost 0 bases, with 16 bases between them. CDR3 bases: TGTGCCTGGAGTGGCCCAGAAGGACAACTTAGCAATCAGCCCCAGCATTTT. Its translation is CAWSGPEGQLSNQPQHF.

This clonotype was recorded once. This chain connects TRBV5-1 to TRBJ2-1; no firm D call. CDR1 and CDR2 (germline): SGHRS, YFSETQ. Trimming took off 2 bases at V and 4 bases at J, with 10 bases between the two ends. The CDR3 loop spans 14 amino acids. The CDR3 loop reads CASSFPANYNEQFF. CDR3 nucleotides: TGCGCCAGCAGCTTCCCAGCGAATTACAATGAGCAGTTCTTC.